What follows are 9 T cell receptor beta chains derived from one specimen sequenced in a study of PD-L1 blockade in urothelial cancer. Time point defined: pretreatment peripheral blood. Data came from immunoSEQ multiplex PCR; TCRdb stores just in-frame clones and leaves some out. In the table there are 60,000 or so clones, about 76% of which are singletons. Sequencing used PBMCs, obtained around atezolizumab (anti-PD-L1) treatment. These receptors all stem from a man aged 70 or older with urothelial cancer.

The chain is built from TRBV5-4 and TRBJ2-7; the match to TRBD2 covers 9 bases. CDR1 is SGHNT and CDR2 is YYREEE in the germline V gene (reference sequence). Germline trimming cut 4 bases from V and 5 bases from J; bases unmatched to any gene: 7. This CDR3 has 14 amino acids. DNA of the CDR3: TGTGCCAGCAGCCTTAGCGGGAGAACCCACGAGCAGTACTTC. It codes for CASSLSGRTHEQYF.

This clone was seen just once. Here the CDR3 DNA reads TGCGCCAGCAGCCGGAGGGAGCCCACAGATACGCAGTATTTT. Translated, it gives CASSRREPTDTQYF. The chain recombines TRBV5-1 with TRBJ2-3, with D perhaps TRBD2 (6 bases). Between the trimmed V and J ends, which lost 4 bases and 2 bases, there was a span of 11 bases. CDR1 SGHRS and CDR2 YFSETQ come from the germline V gene. The CDR3 is 14 amino acids.

This chain uses TRBV7-2 with TRBJ2-1, with TRBD2 as a possible D gene (6 bases). The CDR3 loop spans 16 amino acids. V was trimmed by 1 base and J by 8 bases, leaving 18 bases between them. CDR1 is SGHTA and CDR2 is FQGNSA in the germline V gene. CDR3 amino acids: CASSLVAGRPWDEQFF. The CDR3 DNA reads as TGTGCCAGCAGCTTAGTGGCGGGAAGGCCCTGGGATGAGCAGTTCTTC.

This chain links TRBV14 with TRBJ2-7; maybe TRBD1 (6 bases). The CDR3 covers 14 residues. Trimming pared 4 bases from V and 2 bases from J, leaving 12 bases between. From germline, CDR1 is SGHDN and CDR2 FVKESK. The CDR3 DNA follows: TGTGCCAGCAGCCTAACAGCAGGGGCCTACGAGCAGTACTTC. Its protein is CASSLTAGAYEQYF.

The chain has TRBV5-1 and TRBJ2-1; 10 nucleotides line up with TRBD2. This CDR3 has 16 amino acids. Germline CDR1 is SGHRS and CDR2 is YFSETQ. V dropped 5 bases and J dropped 7; count of bases not matched to a gene: 12. In DNA, the CDR3 is TGCGCCAGCAGGGCTAGCGGGAGAGAGGGGATAAATGAGCAGTTCTTC. It translates to CASRASGREGINEQFF.

This chain connects TRBV30 to TRBJ1-5, with no clear D. The CDR3 has 13 residues. Germline-derived CDR1 and CDR2 are GTSNPN and SVGIG (reference sequence). V was cut by 2 bases and J by 4 bases, with 9 bases left in between. CDR3 DNA sequence: TGTGCCTGGAGTTTGGACTGGAATCAGCCCCAGCATTTT. Translating gives CAWSLDWNQPQHF.

In nucleotides, the CDR3 is TGTGCCAGTAGTCCCCTCTCCTACAATGAGCAGTTCTTC. It codes for CASSPLSYNEQFF. V gene TRBV19 combines with J gene TRBJ2-1; D is uncertain. Germline V gene data show CDR1 as LNHDA and CDR2 as SQIVND (reference sequence). The CDR3 contains 13 residues. V was cut by 5 bases and J by 0 bases, with 5 bases left in between.

The chain joins TRBV6-1 to TRBJ2-1, with 11 bases matching TRBD2. CDR1 is MNHNS and CDR2 is SASEGT in the germline V gene. The CDR3 totals 15 residues. Trimming cost V 4 bases and J 8 bases; bases outside gene matches: 7. CDR3: CASSVLAGEDDEQFF. DNA of the CDR3: TGTGCCAGCAGTGTACTAGCGGGAGAGGACGATGAGCAGTTCTTC.

CDR3 sequence (DNA): TGTGCCAGCAGCAGGGACCCTAGCGGGGGGCAAGAGACCCAGTACTTC. This codes for CASSRDPSGGQETQYF. V usage is TRBV5-4 and J usage is TRBJ2-5; 11 bases map to TRBD2. V gave up 4 bases and J gave up 2 bases; unmatched junction bases: 7. In germline, CDR1 is SGHNT, CDR2 YYREEE (reference sequence). CDR3 length equals 16 residues. Full variable domain (outside the CDR3, taken from reference TRBV5-4 and TRBJ2-5): ETGVTQSPTHLIKTRGQQVTLRCSSQSGHNTVSWYQQALGQGPQFIFQYYREEENGRGNFPPRFSGLQFPNYSSELNVNALELDDSALYLCASSRDPSGGQETQYFGPGTRLLVL.